Included here is one TCR beta chain sequence, with context. The antigen is unknown. These data belong to a study of CXCR3-negative and CXCR3-positive naive CD8 T cells. Points from the study as a whole: Diversity was high in both naive subsets and much lower in memory cells. The study found more hydrophobic TRB CDR3s in CXCR3-positive naive cells than in CXCR3-negative naive cells.

The TRB libraries of cDNA were built by UMI-labeled 5' RACE. Using the 5' RACE reads, TCRdb records one entry per CDR3 protein without DNA. The sample has tens of thousands of distinct CDR3 sequences. The germline CDR1 and CDR2 sequences are SQVTM and ANQGSEA. The CDR3 loop spans 13 amino acids. Material: naive CXCR3+ CD8+ T cells from blood. Subset reported: CD45RO-CCR7+CD27+CD95- naive CD8+ T cells expressing CXCR3 (TNR3+). This TCR derives from a human donor in good health. Some clones in this sample may be carry-over from other donors' samples. The V and J genes are TRBV29-1 and TRBJ2-7; TCRdb's D call of TRBD2 is untestable without DNA. CDR3 sequence reads: CSVDSGRSYEQYF.